A selection of T cell receptor beta chains follows, all from one sample in a study of cytomegalovirus exposure and HLA in healthy donors. Sequencing was performed with immunoSEQ multiplex PCR; in TCRdb, only in-frame clones are kept and a portion is missing. The top ten hold approximately 0.63% of the sample, which has about 200,000 clones, approximately 82% seen once. The specimen was PBMCs. The source of these receptors is a man between 18 and 35 years old in good health and CMV-seronegative. Both conserved end residues are part of each CDR3. A D gene is named only where the DNA matches it firmly. A row's size may be missing; if present it is once, few, many or a size class.

v_call	d_call	clone_size	j_call	cdr3_aa	cdr3_nt
TRBV6-5	TRBD1	few	TRBJ2-3	CASSSRRTGRTDTQYF	TGTGCCAGCAGTTCCCGCCGGACAGGACGCACAGATACGCAGTATTTT
TRBV4-1	.	.	TRBJ2-7	CASSQLQGSSYEQYF	TGCGCCAGCAGCCAACTCCAGGGTAGCTCCTACGAGCAGTACTTC
TRBV12-5	TRBD1	.	TRBJ1-1	CASGFTGGNTEAFF	TGTGCTAGTGGTTTTACAGGGGGAAACACTGAAGCTTTCTTT
TRBV11-2	.	.	TRBJ2-7	CASSLERLAPGEQYF	TGTGCCAGCAGCTTAGAACGGCTAGCTCCGGGAGAGCAGTACTTC
TRBV6-5	.	.	TRBJ1-5	CASRRTEHQPQHF	TGTGCCAGCAGGCGAACCGAACATCAGCCCCAGCATTTT
TRBV30	.	.	TRBJ2-1	CAWTGQHLYNEQFF	TGTGCCTGGACTGGACAGCATTTATACAATGAGCAGTTCTTC
TRBV9	.	.	TRBJ2-3	CASSVESITDTQYF	TGTGCCAGCAGCGTAGAGAGTATCACAGATACGCAGTATTTT
TRBV10-3	.	.	TRBJ1-2	CAISERQITNYGYTF	TGTGCCATCAGTGAGAGACAGATCACTAACTATGGCTACACCTTC
TRBV25-1	TRBD1	.	TRBJ1-1	CASSLRGRTEAFF	TGTGCCAGCAGTTTGAGGGGGCGCACTGAAGCTTTCTTT
TRBV7-9	TRBD1	.	TRBJ1-2	CASRGGRGYYGYTF	TGTGCCAGCAGAGGAGGCAGGGGGTACTATGGCTACACCTTC
TRBV11-3	TRBD2	.	TRBJ2-1	CASSMSGDYNEQFF	TGTGCCAGCAGCATGAGCGGGGACTACAATGAGCAGTTCTTC
TRBV4-1	.	.	TRBJ2-7	CASSQDKSRQPYEQYF	TGCGCCAGCAGCCAAGATAAGTCGAGGCAGCCCTACGAGCAGTACTTC
TRBV2	.	.	TRBJ2-1	CASSDPIRESIDEQFF	TGTGCCAGCAGTGACCCGATACGGGAGAGTATCGATGAGCAGTTCTTC
TRBV28	TRBD1	.	TRBJ1-2	CASSLPRTGGVYGYTF	TGTGCCAGCAGTTTGCCGAGGACAGGGGGGGTCTATGGCTACACCTTC
TRBV28	.	.	TRBJ2-7	CASSAIGQGHEQYF	TGTGCCAGCAGCGCCATAGGGCAGGGCCACGAGCAGTACTTC
TRBV10-1	.	.	TRBJ1-3	CASSESTTGRNTIYF	TGCGCCAGCAGTGAGTCGACGACAGGCCGAAACACCATATATTTT
TRBV2	TRBD1	.	TRBJ2-3	CANKEGTGSDTQYF	TGTGCCAATAAAGAAGGGACAGGGTCAGATACGCAGTATTTT